This TCR beta chain comes out of a study of type 1 regulatory T cells. Comments on this clonotype: What it binds is not known.

Germline V gene lookup returns CDR1 KGHSH and CDR2 LQKENI. J was trimmed by 1 base and V by 4 bases; bases with no gene match: 7. The CDR3 has 16 residues. TCRdb used MiXCR to reprocess the reads, holding one entry per CDR3 protein. The sample lists 60,000 to 70,000 distinct CDR3 sequences, around 49% seen once, with more than 2% in the top ten. The rearrangement uses TRBV18 and TRBJ1-5; 7 positions match TRBD1. Sequencing input: cultured non-Tr1 T cells, either the whole culture or a sorted T cell fraction (not recorded which). This clonotype was obtained from a human donor in good health. Here the CDR3 reads CASSLSTGNSNQPQHF. The CDR3 coding sequence is TGTGCCAGCTCACTATCGACAGGGAACAGCAATCAGCCCCAGCATTTT.